This entry lists 4 T cell receptor beta chains sequenced from one sample in a study of shared clonotypes between healthy human individuals. Sequencing used immunoSEQ multiplex PCR; TCRdb keeps in-frame clones, though not all of them. The table lists 2.5 million or so clones, 90% to 95% of them singletons, with roughly 0.15% in the top ten. Specimen: naive CD4+ T cells sorted from blood. Subset: CD45RA+ positively selected. The source of these receptors is a man aged 18 to 30 in good health.

The CDR3: CASSLQQGNEQFF. In DNA, the CDR3 is TGTGCCAGCAGCTTACAACAGGGAAATGAGCAGTTCTTC. The rearrangement links TRBV11-3 to TRBJ2-1; D might be TRBD1 (6 bases). The CDR3 totals 13 residues. V lost 2 bases, J lost 7 bases, and 9 bases lay in between. Per the germline V gene, CDR1 is SGHNT and CDR2 is YENEEA.

This rearrangement joins TRBV28 to TRBJ1-2; D perhaps matches TRBD1 (5 bases). CDR1 is MDHEN, CDR2 SYDVKM, per germline. This CDR3 has 15 amino acids. V was cut by 2 bases and J by 4 bases, with 14 bases left in between. The CDR3 DNA sequence: TGTGCCAGCAGTTTAAGGGACTTTCGGGCCTATGGCTACACCTTC. Translated, it gives CASSLRDFRAYGYTF.

About this clone: At one end the junction does not follow the germline gene, possibly because of a read error. This chain uses TRBV7-7 with TRBJ2-7; D gene unclear. This CDR3 region has 13 residues. Germline CDR1 reads SSHAT; CDR2 reads FNYEAQ (reference sequence). The CDR3 DNA follows: TGTGCTAGCAGCTTAGATCACGGATACGAGCAGTACTTC. Protein: CASSLDHGYEQYF.

This chain joins TRBV6-1 and TRBJ2-2, with 7 bases fitting TRBD1. Germline V CDR1 and CDR2: MNHNS, SASEGT. This CDR3 is built from 14 residues. V lost 4 bases to trimming and J lost 4 bases; unmatched junction nucleotides: 3. The CDR3 reads CASSGGQFTGELFF. The CDR3, as DNA: TGTGCCAGCAGTGGGGGACAGTTCACCGGGGAGCTGTTTTTT.